This T cell receptor (beta chain) was recovered during a study of cytomegalovirus exposure and HLA in healthy donors. On this clone itself: What it binds is not known.

General observations from the study: A missense DCLRE1C variant was associated with V- and J-gene trimming of TCR beta chains in a later analysis, and an independent cohort replicated the association.

Researchers ran the PCR with 60 Vbeta and 13 Jbeta primers. Produced via immunoSEQ multiplex PCR; TCRdb's table is partial and in-frame only. Found here are around 130,000 clones; the top ten clones hold just under 2%. The V end lost 5 bases, the J end lost 0 bases, and 12 bases lay between the germline ends. CDR1 is LNHDA, CDR2 SQIVND, per germline (reference sequence). CDR3 size: 15 residues. This receptor was taken from a woman aged 60 to 75 in good health and CMV-seronegative. The specimen was PBMCs. J is TRBJ2-3 and V is TRBV19; D is unresolved. CDR3 loop: CASSSRTLSTDTQYF. CDR3 coding DNA: TGTGCCAGTAGTTCGAGAACCTTAAGCACAGATACGCAGTATTTT.